The clone carrying this T cell receptor beta chain was seen repeatedly, ten times or more. The data are from a study of T-cell memory formation after mild COVID-19. Study information: Clusters were largely donor specific.

MiXCR was run by TCRdb on the 5' RACE reads, yielding one entry per CDR3 protein. This table holds 49,000 or so distinct CDR3 sequences, approximately 7.6% found once. The TCR comes from a man between 18 and 35 years old who had mild COVID-19 (a few samples of this study predate the infection). Cell type and time point are not known. Sequencing was done on a sample of PBMCs or a T cell subset sorted from them (not recorded which).

CDR3 amino acids: CSARDLVAGSDTQYF. The CDR3, as DNA: TGCAGTGCTAGAGATCTAGTAGCGGGTTCAGATACGCAGTATTTT. The V and J genes are TRBV20-1 and TRBJ2-3, with 7 bases aligning to TRBD2. Germline loops: CDR1 DFQATT, CDR2 SNEGSKA (reference sequence). The CDR3 length is 15 residues. With 0 bases clipped from V and 4 bases from J, the junction kept 7 bases outside the gene matches.